These 4 T cell receptor beta chains came from one sample sequenced in a study of siplizumab effects on memory and regulatory T cells. The data were produced by immunoSEQ multiplex PCR, yet TCRdb's version contains in-frame clones alone and is incomplete. The data hold 50,000 to 70,000 clones, with around 96% observed a single time. Sequenced sample: naive CD8+ T cells sorted from blood. The receptors were gathered from a human donor in good health.

CDR3 sequence reads: CASSQQGVDEQFF. For the CDR3, the DNA is TGCGCCAGCAGCCAACAGGGGGTAGACGAGCAGTTCTTC. The J gene is TRBJ2-1, the V gene TRBV4-1; 7 bases line up with TRBD1. The germline V gene encodes CDR1 MGHRA and CDR2 YSYEKL. The CDR3 runs 13 residues. V was clipped by 2 bases and J by 10 bases; unmatched bases: 5.

This sequence joins TRBV9 and TRBJ1-2; 9 positions agree with TRBD1. Per germline, CDR1 SGDLS and CDR2 YYNGEE. V lost 3 bases, J lost 7 bases, and 7 bases stayed unmatched. This CDR3 contains 14 residues. The CDR3 spells CASSGTGVASGYTF. CDR3 nucleotides: TGTGCCAGCAGCGGGACAGGGGTCGCCAGTGGCTACACCTTC.

The rearrangement uses TRBV9 and TRBJ2-7; D is uncertain. CDR1 and CDR2 (germline): SGDLS, YYNGEE. The CDR3 spans 14 residues. V shed 4 bases and J shed 4 bases, with 15 bases lying between them. The CDR3 protein is CASSPRLGSYEQYF. Written as DNA, the CDR3 is TGTGCCAGCAGCCCCCGTTTGGGTTCATACGAGCAGTACTTC.

This clone appeared a single time. The chain uses TRBV15 and TRBJ2-3; the match to TRBD2 covers 9 bases. Per germline, CDR1 LNHNV and CDR2 YYDKDF (reference sequence). The CDR3 contains 16 residues. Trimming took 5 bases from V and 3 from J; bases not matched to a gene: 9. The CDR3 sequence is CATSGGRGGLTDTQYF. The DNA for the CDR3 is TGTGCCACCAGCGGAGGGCGGGGGGGCCTTACAGATACGCAGTATTTT.